The next 3 T cell receptor beta chains were all read from a single sample in a study of T cell repertoires in ileal Crohn's disease. Profiling relied on immunoSEQ multiplex PCR, and the TCRdb table lists in-frame clones only, not all of them. The sample records some 15,000 clones, around 84% being singletons. The material sequenced was ileal tissue. The source of these receptors is an adult with Crohn's disease.

This clone was found once. This chain uses TRBV7-6 with TRBJ1-6; D not certain. Germline loops: CDR1 SGHVS, CDR2 FNYEAQ. CDR3 length: 15 residues. The V end was cut by 1 base, the J end by 3 bases, with 7 bases between. For the CDR3, the DNA is TGTGCCAGCAGCTTAGTTTCCAGCTATAATTCACCCCTCCACTTT. Encoded protein: CASSLVSSYNSPLHF.

This clone was detected only once. Written as DNA, the CDR3 is TGTGCCAGCAGTTTCCAGACTTACGAGCAGTACTTC. The encoded protein is CASSFQTYEQYF. V usage is TRBV28 and J usage is TRBJ2-7, with D unclear. The CDR3 has 12 residues. CDR1 is MDHEN, CDR2 SYDVKM, per germline. The V and J ends lost 3 bases and 4 bases respectively, with 7 bases between them.

This chain joins TRBV28 and TRBJ2-7, with 11 bases fitting TRBD1. With 6 bases clipped from V and 3 bases from J, the junction kept 10 bases outside the gene matches. The V gene's germline CDR1 is MDHEN and CDR2 SYDVKM. The CDR3 consists of 16 residues. CDR3 nucleotide sequence: TGTGCCAGCAGACCCGGACAGGGGGCGCGAGTCTACGAGCAGTACTTC. This gives the protein CASRPGQGARVYEQYF.